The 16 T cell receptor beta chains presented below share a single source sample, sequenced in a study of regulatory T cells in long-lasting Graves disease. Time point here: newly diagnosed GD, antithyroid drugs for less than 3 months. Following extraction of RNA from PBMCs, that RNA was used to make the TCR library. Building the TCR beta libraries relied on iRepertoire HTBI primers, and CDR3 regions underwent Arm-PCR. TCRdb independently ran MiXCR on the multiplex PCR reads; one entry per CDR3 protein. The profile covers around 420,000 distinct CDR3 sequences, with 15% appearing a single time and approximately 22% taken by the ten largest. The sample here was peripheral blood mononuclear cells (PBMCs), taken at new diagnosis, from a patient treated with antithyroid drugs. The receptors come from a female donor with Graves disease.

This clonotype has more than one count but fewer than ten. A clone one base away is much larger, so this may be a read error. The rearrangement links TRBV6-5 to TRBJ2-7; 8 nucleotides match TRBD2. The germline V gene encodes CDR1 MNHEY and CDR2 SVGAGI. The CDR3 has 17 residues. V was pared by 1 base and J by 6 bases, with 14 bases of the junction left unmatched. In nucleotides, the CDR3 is TGTGCCAGCAGTTACTTGACGACCGGGACTAGTATTGTCGAGCAGTACTTC. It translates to CASSYLTTGTSIVEQYF.

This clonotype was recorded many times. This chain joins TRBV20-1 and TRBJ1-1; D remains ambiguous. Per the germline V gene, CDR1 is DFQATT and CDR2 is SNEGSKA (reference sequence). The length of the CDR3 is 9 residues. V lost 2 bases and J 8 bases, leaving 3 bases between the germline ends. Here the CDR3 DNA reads TGCAGTGCTAGACCCGAAGCTTTCTTT. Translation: CSARPEAFF.

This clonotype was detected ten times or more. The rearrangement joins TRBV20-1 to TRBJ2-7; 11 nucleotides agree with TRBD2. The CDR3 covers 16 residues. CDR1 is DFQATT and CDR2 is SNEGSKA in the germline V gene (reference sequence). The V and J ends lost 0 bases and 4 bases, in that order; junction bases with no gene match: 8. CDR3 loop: CSARDRLAGLNYEQYF. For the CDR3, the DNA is TGCAGTGCTAGAGACCGACTAGCGGGACTTAATTACGAGCAGTACTTC.

The CDR3 spells CASSYSVTGSGNTIYF. The CDR3, as DNA: TGTGCCAGCAGTTACTCGGTGACAGGGTCCGGAAACACCATATATTTT. The chain recombines TRBV6-2 or TRBV6-3 with TRBJ1-3; 7 bases align to TRBD1. V trimming: 0 bases; J trimming: 4 bases; junction bases outside the gene matches: 6. CDR1 and CDR2 from the germline V gene are MNHEY and SVGEGT. There are 16 residues in the CDR3.

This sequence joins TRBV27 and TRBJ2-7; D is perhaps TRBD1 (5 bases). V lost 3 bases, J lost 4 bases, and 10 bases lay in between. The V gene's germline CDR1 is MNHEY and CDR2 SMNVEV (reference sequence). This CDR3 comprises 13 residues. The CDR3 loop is CASSFRAPYEQYF. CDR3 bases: TGTGCCAGCAGTTTCAGGGCCCCTTACGAGCAGTACTTC.

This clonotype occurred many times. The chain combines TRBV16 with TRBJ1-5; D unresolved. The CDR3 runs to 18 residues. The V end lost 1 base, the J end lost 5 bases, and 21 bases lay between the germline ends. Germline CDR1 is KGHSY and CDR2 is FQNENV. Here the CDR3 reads CASSQFRALGPADQPQHF. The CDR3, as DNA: TGTGCCAGCAGCCAATTTAGGGCGTTGGGCCCCGCAGATCAGCCCCAGCATTTT.

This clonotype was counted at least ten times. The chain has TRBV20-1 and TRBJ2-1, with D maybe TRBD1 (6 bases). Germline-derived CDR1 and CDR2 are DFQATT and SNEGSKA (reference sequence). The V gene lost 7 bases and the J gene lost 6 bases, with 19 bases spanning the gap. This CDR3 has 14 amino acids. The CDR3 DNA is TGCAGTGTCCTCGGTGGGGGCGAGGTCAATGAGCAGTTCTTC. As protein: CSVLGGGEVNEQFF.

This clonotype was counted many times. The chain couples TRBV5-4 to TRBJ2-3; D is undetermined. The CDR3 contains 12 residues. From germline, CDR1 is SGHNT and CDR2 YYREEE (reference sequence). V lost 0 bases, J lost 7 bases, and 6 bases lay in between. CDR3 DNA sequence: TGTGCCAGCAGCTTGGGGCTGAATACGCAGTATTTT. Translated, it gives CASSLGLNTQYF.

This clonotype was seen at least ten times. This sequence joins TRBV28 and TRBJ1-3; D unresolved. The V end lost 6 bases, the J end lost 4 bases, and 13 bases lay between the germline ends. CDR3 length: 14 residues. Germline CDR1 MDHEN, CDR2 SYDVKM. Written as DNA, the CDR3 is TGTGCCAGCAGCTTTCTGGGGAGAGGAAACACCATATATTTT. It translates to CASSFLGRGNTIYF.

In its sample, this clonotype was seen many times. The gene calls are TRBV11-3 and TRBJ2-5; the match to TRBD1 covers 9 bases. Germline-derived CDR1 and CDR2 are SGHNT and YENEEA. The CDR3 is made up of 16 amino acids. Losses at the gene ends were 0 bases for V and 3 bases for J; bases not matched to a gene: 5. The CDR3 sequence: CASSLELDRGKETQYF. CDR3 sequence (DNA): TGTGCCAGCAGCTTAGAATTGGACAGGGGAAAAGAGACCCAGTACTTC.

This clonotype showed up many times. CDR3 coding DNA: TGTGCCACCAGCAGAGATCTAACAGGGAGCTATGGCTACACCTTC. It codes for CATSRDLTGSYGYTF. This sequence joins TRBV15 and TRBJ1-2; D possibly corresponds to TRBD1 (6 bases). The CDR3 contains 15 residues. Trimming shortened V by 0 bases and J by 4 bases, and 12 bases separated the two germline ends. Germline assignment: CDR1 LNHNV and CDR2 YYDKDF (reference sequence).

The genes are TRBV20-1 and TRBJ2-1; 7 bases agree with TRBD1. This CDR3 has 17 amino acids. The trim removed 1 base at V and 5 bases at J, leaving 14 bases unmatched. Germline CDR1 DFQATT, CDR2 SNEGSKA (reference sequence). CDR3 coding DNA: TGCAGTGCTAGAGGACAGGGTGGCCCAATAGACGACAATGAGCAGTTCTTC. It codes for CSARGQGGPIDDNEQFF.

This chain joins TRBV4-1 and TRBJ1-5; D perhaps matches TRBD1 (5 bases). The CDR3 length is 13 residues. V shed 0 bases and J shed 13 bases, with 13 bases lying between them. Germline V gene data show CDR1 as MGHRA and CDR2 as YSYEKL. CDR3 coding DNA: TGCGCCAGCAGCCAAGATAGGGACCGCGATCAGCATTTT. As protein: CASSQDRDRDQHF.

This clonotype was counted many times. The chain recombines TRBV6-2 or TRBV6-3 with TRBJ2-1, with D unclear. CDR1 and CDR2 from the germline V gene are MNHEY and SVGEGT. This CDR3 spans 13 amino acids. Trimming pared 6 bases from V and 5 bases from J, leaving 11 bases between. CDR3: CASSYGGNNEQFF. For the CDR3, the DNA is TGTGCCAGCAGCTATGGTGGAAACAATGAGCAGTTCTTC.

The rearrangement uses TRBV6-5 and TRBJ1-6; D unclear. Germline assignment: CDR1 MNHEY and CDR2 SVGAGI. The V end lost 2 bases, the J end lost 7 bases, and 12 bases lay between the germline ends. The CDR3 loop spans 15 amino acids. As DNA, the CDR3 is TGTGCCAGCAGTTACCGTAAGACTCGGAATTCACCCCTCCACTTT. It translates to CASSYRKTRNSPLHF.

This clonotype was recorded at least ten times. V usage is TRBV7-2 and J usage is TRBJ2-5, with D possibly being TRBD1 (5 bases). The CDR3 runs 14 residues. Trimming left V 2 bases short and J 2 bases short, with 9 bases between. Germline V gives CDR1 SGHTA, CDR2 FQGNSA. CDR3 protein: CASSLRRTQETQYF. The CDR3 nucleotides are TGTGCCAGCAGCTTACGCCGGACACAAGAGACCCAGTACTTC.